The next 23 T cell receptor beta chains were all read from a single sample in a study of T cell changes during pregnancy in multiple sclerosis. Clones were read by immunoSEQ multiplex PCR, and TCRdb kept only the in-frame ones, dropping some. The data show 95,000 to 150,000 clones, with roughly 92% seen just once and roughly 5.7% held by the top ten. The material sequenced was peripheral blood, taken before pregnancy. These receptors all stem from a female donor with multiple sclerosis, enrolled in a pregnancy study.

This chain links TRBV5-1 with TRBJ2-7; 7 bases align to TRBD1. The CDR3 length is 14 residues. The germline V gene has CDR1 SGHRS and CDR2 YFSETQ. The ends lost 0 bases at V and 3 bases at J; junction bases unmatched: 3. This CDR3 is CASSLAGQHYEQYF. Written as DNA, the CDR3 is TGCGCCAGCAGCTTGGCGGGACAGCACTACGAGCAGTACTTC.

The J gene is TRBJ2-2, the V gene TRBV11-1; a possible D gene is TRBD2 (6 bases). CDR3 length: 17 residues. CDR1 and CDR2 from the germline V gene are SGHAT and FQDESV (reference sequence). With 2 bases removed from V and 4 bases from J, the gap between germline ends came to 17 bases. The DNA for the CDR3 is TGTGCCAGCAGCTTAACAACCGGGACTCAACTCACCGGGGAGCTGTTTTTT. Its protein is CASSLTTGTQLTGELFF.

The chain uses TRBV9 and TRBJ2-1; 8 nucleotides align to TRBD1. The CDR3 consists of 15 residues. Germline CDR1 is SGDLS and CDR2 is YYNGEE. After removal of 4 bases from V and 5 bases from J, the junction contained 8 bases not matched to a gene. CDR3 protein: CASSSGQGVDNEQFF. In DNA form, the CDR3 reads TGTGCCAGCAGCTCAGGACAGGGTGTGGACAATGAGCAGTTCTTC.

The V and J genes are TRBV6-5 and TRBJ1-1; 8 bases fit TRBD1. CDR1 MNHEY and CDR2 SVGAGI come from the germline V gene. After removal of 0 bases from V and 4 bases from J, the junction contained 4 bases not matched to a gene. The CDR3 is 15 residues long. The CDR3, as DNA: TGTGCCAGCAGTTACTCGACAGGGGTCAGCACTGAAGCTTTCTTT. This encodes CASSYSTGVSTEAFF.

The V gene is TRBV9, the J gene TRBJ2-1; D might be TRBD2 (7 bases). CDR1 and CDR2 from the germline V gene are SGDLS and YYNGEE. The CDR3 totals 17 residues. V dropped 3 bases and J dropped 9 bases, with 25 bases sitting between them. Written as DNA, the CDR3 is TGTGCCAGCAGCGCCTACCCGGGTGAGAGAGGGGGGGGTGAGCAGTTCTTC. Residues: CASSAYPGERGGGEQFF. Supplemented by reference TRBV9 and TRBJ2-1, the full variable domain reads DSGVTQTPKHLITATGQRVTLRCSPRSGDLSVYWYQQSLDQGLQFLIQYYNGEERAKGNILERFSAQQFPDLHSELNLSSLELGDSALYFCASSAYPGERGGGEQFFGPGTRLTVL.

The V call is TRBV4-1, the J call TRBJ1-5; TRBD1 might be the D (5 bases). CDR1 MGHRA and CDR2 YSYEKL come from the germline V gene. The CDR3 is 17 residues long. Between the trimmed V and J ends, which lost 1 base and 2 bases, there was a span of 15 bases. As DNA, the CDR3 is TGCGCCAGCAGCCAAGCGGCCCCGGGGGGTGGCAATCAGCCCCAGCATTTT. It is translated as CASSQAAPGGGNQPQHF.

This sequence joins TRBV19 and TRBJ1-1; TRBD1 might be the D (6 bases). CDR1 and CDR2 from the germline V gene are LNHDA and SQIVND (reference sequence). Between the trimmed V and J ends, which lost 2 bases and 11 bases, there was a span of 18 bases. The length of the CDR3 is 14 residues. The CDR3 DNA sequence: TGTGCCAGTAGTATAAGGGGACCCGGGACAATGGCTTTCTTT. Encoded protein: CASSIRGPGTMAFF. The full variable domain, in which reference TRBV19 and TRBJ1-1 provide the parts outside the CDR3, is DGGITQSPKYLFRKEGQNVTLSCEQNLNHDAMYWYRQDPGQGLRLIYYSQIVNDFQKGDIAEGYSVSREKKESFPLTVTSAQKNPTAFYLCASSIRGPGTMAFFGQGTRLTVV.

CDR3 DNA sequence: TGTGCCGGCCGACCGGAAGGAGGTGATCAGCCCCAGCATTTT. It is translated as CAGRPEGGDQPQHF. This chain connects TRBV10-3 to TRBJ1-5; D remains unclear. The length of the CDR3 is 14 residues. The V gene's germline CDR1 is ENHRY and CDR2 SYGVKD. V was trimmed by 11 bases and J by 5 bases, leaving 19 bases between them.

The chain combines TRBV5-1 with TRBJ2-3, with TRBD2 matching 12 bases. CDR1 SGHRS and CDR2 YFSETQ come from the germline V gene. Trimming at V came to 3 bases and at J to 5 bases, leaving 4 bases not matched to a gene. CDR3 length: 15 amino acids. As DNA, the CDR3 is TGCGCCAGCAGCTCCCGACTAGCGGGAGAAGATACGCAGTATTTT. This encodes CASSSRLAGEDTQYF.

The chain links TRBV2 to TRBJ2-7, with 10 bases aligning to TRBD2. Per the germline V gene, CDR1 is SNHLY and CDR2 is FYNNEI. The CDR3 spans 20 residues. V lost 3 bases, J lost 1 base, and 18 bases stayed unmatched. CDR3 DNA: TGTGCCAGCAGTGAGTTTCGACAGGGGTTTCTAGCGGGAGATTCCTACGAGCAGTACTTC. It yields the protein CASSEFRQGFLAGDSYEQYF.

This rearrangement joins TRBV7-9 to TRBJ1-5; a weak D match, TRBD1 (5 bases). Germline CDR1 and CDR2: SEHNR and FQNEAQ (reference sequence). V was pared by 5 bases and J by 8 bases, with 10 bases between. The CDR3 is made up of 12 amino acids. CDR3 sequence reads: CASSQGREPQHF. In DNA, the CDR3 is TGTGCCAGCAGCCAGGGCAGGGAGCCCCAGCATTTT.

The chain carries TRBV2 and TRBJ2-5; D gene unclear. The CDR3 is made up of 11 amino acids. The V end was cut by 6 bases, the J end by 2 bases, with 4 bases between. Germline loops: CDR1 SNHLY, CDR2 FYNNEI. CDR3 DNA sequence: TGTGCCAGCAGCCCTCAAGAGACCCAGTACTTC. This sequence encodes CASSPQETQYF.

CDR3 sequence (DNA): TGCGCCAGCAGCAGCTCCGGGACAACCCACAATGAGCAGTTCTTC. Its translation: CASSSSGTTHNEQFF. The chain links TRBV5-1 to TRBJ2-1; possible D gene TRBD1, 6 bases. V was trimmed by 4 bases and J by 5 bases, leaving 16 bases between them. The CDR3 contains 15 residues. Germline V gene data show CDR1 as SGHRS and CDR2 as YFSETQ.

This clone was picked up many times. The chain employs TRBV27 and TRBJ1-6; D uncertain. V was cut by 7 bases and J by 0 bases, with 7 bases left in between. Germline V lookup: CDR1 MNHEY, CDR2 SMNVEV (reference sequence). This CDR3 has 14 residues. As DNA, the CDR3 is TGTGCCAGCAAGTATAGCTCCTATAATTCACCCCTCCACTTT. As protein: CASKYSSYNSPLHF.

This rearrangement joins TRBV14 to TRBJ1-5; D is undetermined. Germline values: CDR1 SGHDN, CDR2 FVKESK. The CDR3 runs to 14 residues. The germline V and J ends were trimmed by 4 bases and 0 bases, with 7 bases remaining between them. CDR3 DNA sequence: TGTGCCAGCAGCCCTAGTTATAGCAATCAGCCCCAGCATTTT. Translated, it gives CASSPSYSNQPQHF.

J is TRBJ2-3 and V is TRBV5-1; unclear D gene. Per the germline V gene, CDR1 is SGHRS and CDR2 is YFSETQ. This CDR3 spans 14 amino acids. V gave up 4 bases and J gave up 4 bases, with 13 bases separating them. CDR3 coding DNA: TGCGCCAGCAGCGACTCCCCGATGTCAGATACGCAGTATTTT. This sequence encodes CASSDSPMSDTQYF.

This rearrangement joins TRBV11-1 to TRBJ1-6; weak D call: TRBD1 (6 bases). Germline-derived CDR1 and CDR2 are SGHAT and FQDESV (reference sequence). The CDR3 totals 15 residues. V gave up 4 bases and J gave up 7 bases, with 14 bases separating them. The CDR3 DNA reads as TGTGCCAGCAGCTCCCACCTCGGACAGAATTCACCCCTCCACTTT. Amino acid sequence: CASSSHLGQNSPLHF.

V is TRBV7-2 and J is TRBJ2-1, with 7 bases matching TRBD2. CDR1 SGHTA and CDR2 FQGNSA come from the germline V gene. The length of the CDR3 is 15 residues. Trimming took 5 bases from V and 7 from J; bases not matched to a gene: 11. CDR3 sequence: CASSNGLVGRNEQFF. The CDR3, as DNA: TGTGCCAGCAGCAACGGACTAGTTGGTCGGAATGAGCAGTTCTTC.

The rearrangement joins TRBV6-1 to TRBJ1-5; a weak D match, TRBD1 (6 bases). This CDR3 is built from 15 residues. Trimming cost V 2 bases and J 4 bases, with 12 bases left between them. Germline CDR1 is MNHNS and CDR2 is SASEGT. In DNA form, the CDR3 reads TGTGCCAGCAGTGAAAATACAGGGTGGAATCAGCCCCAGCATTTT. This gives the protein CASSENTGWNQPQHF.

The J gene is TRBJ2-3, the V gene TRBV29-1, with a weak D call TRBD1 (8 bases). Germline V gene data show CDR1 as SQVTM and CDR2 as ANQGSEA. V lost 3 bases and J 2 bases, leaving 30 bases between the germline ends. This CDR3 has 20 residues. For the CDR3, the DNA is TGCAGCGTTGAGGGGGGGGGCCAGGGGGCTGACACCCACCTCACAGATACGCAGTATTTT. Protein: CSVEGGGQGADTHLTDTQYF.

The chain combines TRBV11-2 with TRBJ2-6; D may be TRBD2 (5 bases). The CDR3 contains 16 residues. V was trimmed by 5 bases and J by 0 bases, leaving 11 bases between them. The germline CDR1 and CDR2 sequences are SGHAT and FQNNGV. The CDR3 loop is CASSGLGSSGANVLTF. In nucleotides, the CDR3 is TGTGCCAGCAGCGGACTCGGATCCTCTGGGGCCAACGTCCTGACTTTC.

This chain links TRBV7-2 with TRBJ1-3, with D unclear. From germline, CDR1 is SGHTA and CDR2 FQGNSA. This CDR3 is 14 amino acids long. The V and J ends lost 5 bases and 0 bases respectively, with 8 bases between them. CDR3 protein: CASSQQSSGNTIYF. The CDR3 DNA reads TGTGCCAGCAGCCAACAAAGCTCTGGAAACACCATATATTTT.

The chain combines TRBV5-5 with TRBJ1-1; possibly TRBD1 for D (6 bases). There are 15 residues in the CDR3. CDR1 is SGHKS, CDR2 YYEKEE, per germline (reference sequence). Trimming stripped 4 bases from V and 1 base from J, with 14 bases between. CDR3 region: CASSDSRTANTEAFF. Here the CDR3 DNA reads TGTGCCAGCAGCGATTCTAGGACAGCGAACACTGAAGCTTTCTTT.